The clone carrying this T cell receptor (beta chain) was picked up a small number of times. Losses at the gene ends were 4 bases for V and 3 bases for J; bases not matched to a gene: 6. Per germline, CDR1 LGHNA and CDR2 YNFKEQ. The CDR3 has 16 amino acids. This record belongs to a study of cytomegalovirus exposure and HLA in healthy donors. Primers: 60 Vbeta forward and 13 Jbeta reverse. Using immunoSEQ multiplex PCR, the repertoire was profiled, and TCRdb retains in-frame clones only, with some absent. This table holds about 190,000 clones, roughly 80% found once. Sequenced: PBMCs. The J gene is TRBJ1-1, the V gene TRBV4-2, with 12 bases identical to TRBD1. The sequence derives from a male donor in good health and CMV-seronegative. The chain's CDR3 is CASSPGTGGADTEAFF. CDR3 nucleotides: TGTGCCAGCAGCCCCGGGACAGGGGGCGCGGACACTGAAGCTTTCTTT.